The present TCR beta chain was sequenced within a study of CD8+CD57+ T cells in acquired aplastic anemia. For the study at large: The average for DNA from sorted CD4+ and CD8+ cells was roughly 3 ug.

The CDR3 is 14 amino acids. Germline CDR1 reads SGHTA; CDR2 reads FQGTGA. Trimming stripped 2 bases from V and 5 bases from J, with 7 bases between. Details on this clonotype: Its matching antigen is unknown.

General study findings and limits: Twenty-nine CD8+ CDR3 sequences were shared between patients and controls. In CD8+ cells, Simpson's diversity showed no significant difference between patients and controls.

Patients chosen for sequencing had CD8+CD57+ cells that had expanded, as shown by flow cytometry. Patients were treatment-naive when blood was sampled. The study profiled TCR beta VDJ and CDR3 using genomic DNA as template. One entry per CDR3 protein, called by TCRdb with MiXCR from the reads. The repertoire holds over 150,000 distinct CDR3 sequences, with 71% as singletons. The sequence was obtained from a human donor with aplastic anemia. This chain uses TRBV7-3 with TRBJ1-6; D might be TRBD1 (6 bases). Material for sequencing was sorted CD4+, CD8+, or CD8+CD57+ T cells (not recorded which) from PBMCs. CDR3 amino acids: CASSLHRDNSPLHF. The CDR3 region has the DNA TGTGCCAGCAGCTTACACAGGGATAATTCACCCCTCCACTTT.